The following is a TCR beta chain sequence with its context. The sample belongs to a study of T cell changes during pregnancy in multiple sclerosis. Germline assignment: CDR1 MNHEY and CDR2 SMNVEV (reference sequence). The CDR3 has 13 residues. Trimming stripped 3 bases from V and 6 bases from J, with 12 bases between. The repertoire was sequenced with immunoSEQ multiplex PCR; TCRdb's copy has only in-frame clones and lacks some. The sample consists of tens of thousands of clones, roughly 93% of them appearing once. Source: peripheral blood, taken in the second trimester of pregnancy. The clonotype originates from a female donor with multiple sclerosis, enrolled in a pregnancy study. The V gene is TRBV27, the J gene TRBJ2-7; D is uncertain. CDR3 sequence: CASSFGPSSEQYF. The CDR3 DNA is TGTGCCAGCAGTTTCGGTCCCTCTTCCGAGCAGTACTTC.